These T cell receptor beta chains were read from a single sample in a study of T cell responses to AZD1222 COVID-19 vaccine. Produced via immunoSEQ multiplex PCR; TCRdb's table is partial and in-frame only. The sample carries about 79,000 clones, 92% recorded once. Sample: peripheral blood, taken on day 0 of MenACWY control vaccination. The receptor set was obtained from an adult in good health. The CDR3 runs from the conserved cysteine through the conserved F or W. D genes are given only for firm matches. Size tells how often a clone was seen (once, few, many) or the class of an expanded clone, and some rows leave it out.

cdr3_aa: CASSGGQNEKLFF
cdr3_nt: TGTGCCAGCAGTGGTGGTCAGAATGAAAAACTGTTTTTT
clone_size: -
v_call: TRBV2
j_call: TRBJ1-4
d_call: -

cdr3_aa: CASGDRGPGELFF
cdr3_nt: TGTGCCAGCGGAGACAGGGGGCCCGGGGAGCTGTTTTTT
clone_size: -
v_call: TRBV3-1/TRBV3-2
j_call: TRBJ2-2
d_call: TRBD1

cdr3_aa: CASSPNGDQPQHF
cdr3_nt: TGTGCCAGCAGTCCAAACGGGGATCAGCCCCAGCATTTT
clone_size: -
v_call: TRBV6-6
j_call: TRBJ1-5
d_call: -

cdr3_aa: CASSQEGQMYF
cdr3_nt: TGCGCCAGCAGCCAAGAGGGACAAATGTATTTT
clone_size: -
v_call: TRBV4-1
j_call: TRBJ2-3
d_call: -

cdr3_aa: CASSELVVAGGAYGYTF
cdr3_nt: TGTGCCAGCAGTGAATTGGTAGTCGCAGGGGGCGCTTATGGCTACACCTTC
clone_size: -
v_call: TRBV6-1
j_call: TRBJ1-2
d_call: TRBD1

cdr3_aa: CASSTPSGTGSYGYTF
cdr3_nt: TGTGCCAGCAGTACCCCGTCAGGGACAGGATCATATGGCTACACCTTC
clone_size: -
v_call: TRBV7-9
j_call: TRBJ1-2
d_call: TRBD1

cdr3_aa: CASSLVGLTTEAFF
cdr3_nt: TGTGCCAGCAGCTTGGTTGGGTTAACCACTGAAGCTTTCTTT
clone_size: -
v_call: TRBV5-5
j_call: TRBJ1-1
d_call: -

cdr3_aa: CASSKRTGQGNQPQHF
cdr3_nt: TGTGCCAGCAGTAAGCGGACAGGTCAGGGCAATCAGCCCCAGCATTTT
clone_size: -
v_call: TRBV6-2/TRBV6-3
j_call: TRBJ1-5
d_call: TRBD1

cdr3_aa: CASSLPGGQETQYF
cdr3_nt: TGCGCCAGCAGCTTGCCCGGGGGGCAAGAGACCCAGTACTTC
clone_size: -
v_call: TRBV5-1
j_call: TRBJ2-5
d_call: TRBD2

cdr3_aa: CASPPGWSNQPQHF
cdr3_nt: TGTGCCAGCCCCCCCGGCTGGAGCAATCAGCCCCAGCATTTT
clone_size: -
v_call: TRBV25-1
j_call: TRBJ1-5
d_call: -

cdr3_aa: CASSYGREYEQYF
cdr3_nt: TGTGCCAGCAGTTACGGACGGGAGTACGAGCAGTACTTC
clone_size: -
v_call: TRBV6-5
j_call: TRBJ2-7
d_call: -

cdr3_aa: CASSLTSGGAGTDTQYF
cdr3_nt: TGTGCCAGCAGCTTAACTTCGGGGGGCGCCGGCACAGATACGCAGTATTTT
clone_size: once
v_call: TRBV7-9
j_call: TRBJ2-3
d_call: -

cdr3_aa: CASSWAPGDYGYTF
cdr3_nt: TGTGCCAGCAGCTGGGCCCCCGGTGACTATGGCTACACCTTC
clone_size: -
v_call: TRBV7-3
j_call: TRBJ1-2
d_call: -

cdr3_aa: CSASRASGGTDTQYF
cdr3_nt: TGCAGTGCTAGTAGGGCTAGCGGGGGCACAGATACGCAGTATTTT
clone_size: -
v_call: TRBV20-1
j_call: TRBJ2-3
d_call: TRBD2

cdr3_aa: CASSQEVPSSGVRDEQFF
cdr3_nt: TGCGCCAGCAGCCAGGAAGTGCCGTCGTCAGGTGTTAGGGATGAGCAGTTCTTC
clone_size: -
v_call: TRBV4-1
j_call: TRBJ2-1
d_call: -

cdr3_aa: CASTPTGEGEKLFF
cdr3_nt: TGTGCCAGTACCCCGACTGGGGAAGGTGAAAAACTGTTTTTT
clone_size: -
v_call: TRBV19
j_call: TRBJ1-4
d_call: -

cdr3_aa: CASSHPPGTGRPQHF
cdr3_nt: TGTGCCAGCAGTCATCCTCCTGGGACTGGGCGCCCCCAGCATTTT
clone_size: -
v_call: TRBV28
j_call: TRBJ1-5
d_call: -

cdr3_aa: CASVNTPGLQNTEAFF
cdr3_nt: TGTGCCAGTGTTAATACTCCGGGACTACAGAACACTGAAGCTTTCTTT
clone_size: -
v_call: TRBV19
j_call: TRBJ1-1
d_call: -

cdr3_aa: CASSQVGLATYNEQFF
cdr3_nt: TGTGCCAGCAGCCAAGTTGGGCTAGCCACCTACAATGAGCAGTTCTTC
clone_size: -
v_call: TRBV3-1/TRBV3-2
j_call: TRBJ2-1
d_call: -

cdr3_aa: CASSPQLATNEKLFF
cdr3_nt: TGTGCCAGCAGCCCACAGCTGGCAACTAATGAAAAACTGTTTTTT
clone_size: -
v_call: TRBV3-1/TRBV3-2
j_call: TRBJ1-4
d_call: -

cdr3_aa: CAISADGQENNSPLHF
cdr3_nt: TGTGCCATCAGTGCGGATGGACAGGAAAATAATTCACCCCTCCACTTT
clone_size: -
v_call: TRBV10-3
j_call: TRBJ1-6
d_call: TRBD1

cdr3_aa: CASSSSFTDTQYF
cdr3_nt: TGTGCCAGCAGCTCGTCTTTCACAGATACGCAGTATTTT
clone_size: -
v_call: TRBV7-3
j_call: TRBJ2-3
d_call: -

cdr3_aa: CASSLPAGGLGEQFF
cdr3_nt: TGTGCCAGCAGCCTACCAGCGGGGGGGCTGGGTGAGCAGTTCTTC
clone_size: -
v_call: TRBV5-8
j_call: TRBJ2-1
d_call: TRBD2